This is a list of T cell receptor beta chains from one sample in a study of OX40 agonist ivuxolimab in advanced cancers. Only in-frame clones appear in the TCRdb table, and some are missing; sequencing was by immunoSEQ multiplex PCR. The data contain roughly 63,000 clones, approximately 92% of them seen just once; the ten biggest clones take up more than 10%. The sample here was CD4+ or CD8+ T cells sorted from blood, taken in a trial of the OX40 agonist ivuxolimab. All receptors come from an adult with an advanced solid tumor such as melanoma, head and neck, liver or kidney cancer. Each CDR3 is given with its conserved first and last residue. The order of the fields is D gene, V gene, clone size, J gene, CDR3 protein, CDR3 DNA. A D gene is named only where the DNA matches it firmly. Only part of the rows carry a size: once, few, many, or a class if the clone is expanded.

>TRBD1|TRBV11-2|-|TRBJ1-2
CASSLDRQGAYGYTF
TGTGCCAGCAGCTTAGACAGACAGGGGGCCTATGGCTACACCTTC
>TRBD2|TRBV7-9|-|TRBJ2-5
CASSLEDREVGTQYF
TGTGCCAGCAGCTTAGAGGATCGGGAGGTCGGGACCCAGTACTTC
>TRBD1|TRBV6-6|-|TRBJ1-1
CASSPWTGTNTEAFF
TGTGCCAGCAGTCCATGGACAGGGACGAACACTGAAGCTTTCTTT
>-|TRBV7-9|-|TRBJ1-4
CASSPISQGTEKLFF
TGTGCCAGCAGCCCGATCTCTCAGGGGACTGAAAAACTGTTTTTT
>-|TRBV7-9|-|TRBJ2-1
CASSPQGNEQFF
TGTGCCAGCAGCCCACAGGGTAATGAGCAGTTCTTC
>TRBD1|TRBV30|-|TRBJ2-2
CAWRPGQGAPGELFF
TGTGCCTGGCGCCCAGGACAGGGGGCCCCCGGGGAGCTGTTTTTT
>TRBD2|TRBV27|once|TRBJ2-2
CASSLSSELAGVTGELFF
TGTGCCAGCAGTTTATCGTCTGAACTAGCGGGAGTCACCGGGGAGCTGTTTTTT
>TRBD1|TRBV10-2|-|TRBJ2-1
CASSGAGGNEQFF
TGCGCCAGCAGTGGCGCAGGGGGTAATGAGCAGTTCTTC
>-|TRBV19|-|TRBJ2-3
CASTNQRESSDTQYF
TGTGCCAGTACCAACCAACGGGAGAGCTCAGATACGCAGTATTTT
>TRBD2|TRBV28|-|TRBJ2-7
CATTEESSGSYEQYF
TGTGCCACTACAGAAGAATCTAGCGGGAGTTACGAGCAGTACTTC
>TRBD2|TRBV30|-|TRBJ2-1
CAWTGLAGGDEQFF
TGTGCCTGGACGGGGCTAGCGGGAGGTGATGAGCAGTTCTTC
>-|TRBV6-6|-|TRBJ2-5
CASSYSVAEETQYF
TGTGCCAGCAGTTACTCGGTGGCAGAAGAGACCCAGTACTTC
>-|TRBV18|-|TRBJ2-7
CASSGLWDGSYEQYF
TGTGCCAGCTCAGGCCTGTGGGACGGATCCTACGAGCAGTACTTC
>-|TRBV7-7|-|TRBJ2-7
CASSLEPGYEQYF
TGTGCCAGCAGCTTAGAGCCAGGCTACGAGCAGTACTTC
>-|TRBV7-9|-|TRBJ2-7
CASSDPWNEQYF
TGTGCCAGCAGCGATCCTTGGAACGAGCAGTACTTC
>TRBD2|TRBV27|-|TRBJ2-1
CASSPMMGYQLAGASNEQFF
TGTGCCAGCAGTCCCATGATGGGGTACCAACTAGCGGGAGCCTCCAATGAGCAGTTCTTC
>TRBD2|TRBV15|-|TRBJ2-1
CATSSGSGGASNEQFF
TGTGCCACCAGCAGTGGCAGCGGGGGGGCCAGTAATGAGCAGTTCTTC
>-|TRBV4-2|-|TRBJ2-1
CASSILANEQFF
TGTGCCAGCAGCATACTAGCCAATGAGCAGTTCTTC
>TRBD2|TRBV28|-|TRBJ2-1
CASQGGSSYNEQFF
TGTGCCAGCCAGGGCGGGAGCTCCTACAATGAGCAGTTCTTC
>-|TRBV27|-|TRBJ2-7
CASRPGLYYEQYF
TGTGCCAGCAGGCCGGGTCTTTACTACGAGCAGTACTTC
>-|TRBV27|-|TRBJ1-1
CASSRGTVNTEAFF
TGTGCCAGCAGCCGCGGGACGGTGAACACTGAAGCTTTCTTT
>TRBD2|TRBV10-2|-|TRBJ2-1
CASSGPLLRERNEQFF
TGCGCCAGCAGTGGCCCCCTGTTGCGGGAGAGGAATGAGCAGTTCTTC
>-|TRBV5-1|once|TRBJ1-2
CASSLRGIVYGYTF
TGCGCCAGCAGCTTGCGTGGGATTGTCTATGGCTACACCTTC
>-|TRBV19|-|TRBJ2-7
CASTPSRDFYEQYF
TGTGCCAGTACCCCGTCCCGGGACTTTTACGAGCAGTACTTC
>TRBD1|TRBV6-4|-|TRBJ1-1
CASSKETGWMNTEAFF
TGTGCCAGCAGTAAGGAGACAGGGTGGATGAACACTGAAGCTTTCTTT
>-|TRBV28|few|TRBJ1-5
CASTPTGRVNQPQHF
TGTGCCAGCACCCCGACAGGAAGGGTCAATCAGCCCCAGCATTTT
>-|TRBV19|-|TRBJ2-3
CATDRTGLTDTQYF
TGTGCCACCGACCGCACAGGCTTGACAGATACGCAGTATTTT
>-|TRBV7-3|-|TRBJ2-2
CASSPWGAANTGELFF
TGTGCCAGCAGCCCATGGGGGGCCGCGAACACCGGGGAGCTGTTTTTT
>-|TRBV7-9|-|TRBJ1-3
CASSLVGETDYSGNTIYF
TGTGCCAGCAGCTTAGTGGGGGAGACAGATTACTCTGGAAACACCATATATTTT
>TRBD2|TRBV19|-|TRBJ2-5
CASTPGLAGEAGETQYF
TGTGCCAGTACCCCGGGACTAGCGGGAGAGGCGGGAGAGACCCAGTACTTC
>-|TRBV4-1|-|TRBJ1-2
CASSQGAETNYGYTF
TGCGCCAGCAGCCAAGGGGCAGAAACTAACTATGGCTACACCTTC